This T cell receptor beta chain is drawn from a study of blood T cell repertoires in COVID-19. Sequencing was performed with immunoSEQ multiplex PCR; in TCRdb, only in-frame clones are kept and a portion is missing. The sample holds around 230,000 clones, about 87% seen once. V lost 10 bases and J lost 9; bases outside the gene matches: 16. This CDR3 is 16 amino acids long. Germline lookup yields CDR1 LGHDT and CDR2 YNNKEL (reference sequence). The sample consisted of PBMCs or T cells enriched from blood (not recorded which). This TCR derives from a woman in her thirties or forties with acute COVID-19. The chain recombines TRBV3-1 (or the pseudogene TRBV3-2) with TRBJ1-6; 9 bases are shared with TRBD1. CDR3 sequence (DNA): TGTGCCACCACCGCCCGGGACAGGGCGGGAAGTTCACCCCTCCACTTT. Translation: CATTARDRAGSSPLHF.